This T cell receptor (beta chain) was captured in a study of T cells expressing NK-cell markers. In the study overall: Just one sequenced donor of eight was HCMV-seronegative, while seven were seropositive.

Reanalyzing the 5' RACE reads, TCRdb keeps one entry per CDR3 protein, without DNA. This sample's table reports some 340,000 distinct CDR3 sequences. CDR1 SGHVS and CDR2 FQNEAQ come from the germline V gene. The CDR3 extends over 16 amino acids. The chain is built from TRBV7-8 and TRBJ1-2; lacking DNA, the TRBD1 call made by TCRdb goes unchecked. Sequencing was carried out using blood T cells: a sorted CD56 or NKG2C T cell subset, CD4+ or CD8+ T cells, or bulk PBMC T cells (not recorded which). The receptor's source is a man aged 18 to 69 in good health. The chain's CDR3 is CASSLSQGAMNYGYTF.